This T cell receptor beta chain was sequenced in a study of cytomegalovirus exposure and HLA in healthy donors (dated 2017 in TCRdb). Notes on the research overall: The 650 to 750 repertoires of the first cohort and the roughly 120 validation repertoires were produced on the same platform, according to a later analysis. The aim of the study was to test whether cataloging public T cell receptors could identify signatures of past pathogen exposure. Besides the first cohort of 500 to 700 subjects, a separate validation cohort made up of over 100 different subjects was used. To predict cytomegalovirus infection status, the study brought together high-throughput TCR immunosequencing, statistical association of individual TCRs with disease status, and machine learning. On the study overall, not on this receptor specifically: The authors suggested that the approach could potentially be extended to other disease states and immunological phenotypes. A later analysis lacked HLA typing for the validation cohort, so it scored co-occurrence in that cohort across all 110 or so repertoires. A few of the identified cytomegalovirus-associated TCR beta chains were confirmed in vitro to be specific for cytomegalovirus antigens. Across donors, most TCR sequences were observed very rarely, whereas some public TCRs were present in many individuals. In both the original and validation cohorts, the classifier was reported to diagnose cytomegalovirus status with high specificity and sensitivity. Of the cluster scores, about 94% were above 0 in a later analysis, which found that TCRs clustered in the first cohort also tended to co-occur in the 95 to 150 validation repertoires. A total of some 180 TCR beta chains were listed by the study as associated with cytomegalovirus.

On this clone itself: Its antigen remains undetermined. Base qualities are missing; no much larger clone stands one base away.

Cut back by 9 bases and 2 bases, the V and J ends lie 11 bases apart. The CDR3 numbers 13 residues from cysteine through phenylalanine. Only CDR3 DNA is held: 39 bases, read in frame from base 1. CDR1 and CDR2 are drawn from the germline V gene: MGHDK, SYGVNS. The library came from the immunoSEQ multiplex PCR assay. The authors' analysis ran thus. To diagnose cytomegalovirus status from the catalog of TCR beta chain sequences, a statistical classification framework was built. The table comes from immuneACCESS by way of TCRdb, which keeps in-frame sequences with V and J called. Part of the clones is missing from these tables; in studies checked, under half for an unresolved V gene and the rest for unknown reasons. V and J calls and clone size are those listed in that table; D and trimming were worked out from the DNA. The sample profile shows tens of thousands of clones; around 95% of them were found once. The ten largest account for 1.9% of the sample.

The donors were included in the validation cohort of over a hundred subjects, a group kept apart from the 666-subject first cohort. The rearrangement combines TRBV25-1 with TRBJ2-1, with the D gene uncertain. This receptor was taken from a young woman in good health and CMV-seropositive. Sequences were obtained from PBMCs. The CDR3 loop reads CASARYAYNEQFF. The sequenced DNA: TGTGCCAGTGCCCGCTACGCCTACAATGAGCAGTTCTTC.